This T cell receptor beta chain was obtained from a study of identical twins. Study findings and constraints: With abundant cord blood beta clonotypes, insertions were fewer; memory repertoires showed no such pattern. Conclusions were drawn cross-sectionally by statistical analysis, without following the same donors.

Each cDNA held unique molecular identifiers, and template switching gave it a universal primer site. From the 5' RACE reads, TCRdb called clonotypes with MiXCR, one entry per CDR3 protein. The sample includes over 250,000 distinct CDR3 sequences, roughly 9% seen only once; the top ten take roughly 7%. The length of the CDR3 is 14 residues. Donors uniformly comprised healthy Caucasians. This clonotype was seen a handful of times. Its cognate antigen is unknown. Mismatch with germline at one junction end may stem from a read error. These records were also assigned to another study, of yellow fever vaccine responses in identical twins.

This TCR derives from a woman between 18 and 29 years old in good health. The rearrangement uses TRBV12-3 or TRBV12-4 and TRBJ2-2; D possibly matches TRBD1 or TRBD2 (5 bases each). The specimen sequenced was CD8+ T cells sorted from blood. CDR3 residues: CASSRQINTGELLF. DNA of the CDR3: TGTGCCAGCAGTAGACAGATAAACACCGGGGAGCTGCTTTTT.